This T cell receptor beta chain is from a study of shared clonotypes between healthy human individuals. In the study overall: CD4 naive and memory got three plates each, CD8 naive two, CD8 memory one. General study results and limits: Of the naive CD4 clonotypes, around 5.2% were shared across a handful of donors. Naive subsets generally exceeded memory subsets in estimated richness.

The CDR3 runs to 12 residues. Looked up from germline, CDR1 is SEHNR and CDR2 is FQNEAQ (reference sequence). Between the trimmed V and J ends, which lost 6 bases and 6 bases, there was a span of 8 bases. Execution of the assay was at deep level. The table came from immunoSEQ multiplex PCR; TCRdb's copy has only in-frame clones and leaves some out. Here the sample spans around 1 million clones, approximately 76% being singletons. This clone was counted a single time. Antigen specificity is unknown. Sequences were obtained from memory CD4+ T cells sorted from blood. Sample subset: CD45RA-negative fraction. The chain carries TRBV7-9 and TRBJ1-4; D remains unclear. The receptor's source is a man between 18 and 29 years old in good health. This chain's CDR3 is CASRPMDEKLFF. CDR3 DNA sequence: TGTGCCAGCAGACCTATGGATGAAAAACTGTTTTTT.